The T cell receptor beta chain under discussion was sequenced for a study of cytomegalovirus exposure and HLA in healthy donors. Study-wide findings and caveats: 87-base-pair reads could not separate some V segments, including TRBV6-2 and TRBV6-3. HLA alleles were associated with roughly 15,000 TCR beta sequences in a later analysis at 0.05 false discovery rate.

Looked up from germline, CDR1 is SGHAT and CDR2 is FQNNGV. V dropped 0 bases and J dropped 8 bases, with 10 bases sitting between them. The CDR3 loop spans 13 amino acids. The PCR ran on 60 Vbeta and 13 Jbeta primers. Profiled with immunoSEQ multiplex PCR; TCRdb holds only in-frame clones, not every one. Among around 120,000 clones, more than 70% were seen once, and the ten largest hold approximately 9.6%. For this clone: The antigen is unknown.

The specimen sequenced was PBMCs. This receptor was obtained from a woman between 45 and 60 years old in good health and CMV-seropositive. The V and J genes are TRBV11-2 and TRBJ2-5; D is unclear. CDR3 DNA sequence: TGTGCCAGCAGCTTAGAGGTGTACAGCACCCAGTACTTC. Translation: CASSLEVYSTQYF.